The 21 T cell receptor beta chains reported below all come from one sample, sequenced in a study of T cells expressing NK-cell markers. TCRdb reprocessed the 5' RACE reads and keeps a single row for each CDR3 protein, giving no DNA. This repertoire includes 450,000 to 600,000 distinct CDR3 sequences. Sequencing was done on a sample of blood T cells: a sorted CD56 or NKG2C T cell subset, CD4+ or CD8+ T cells, or bulk PBMC T cells (not recorded which). These receptors came from a young man in good health.

The V gene is TRBV5-1, the J gene TRBJ1-4. This CDR3 spans 14 amino acids. Germline V gives CDR1 SGHRS, CDR2 YFSETQ. CDR3: CASKRDPTNEKLFF. Based on the CDR3 plus reference TRBV5-1 and TRBJ1-4, the full variable domain is KAGVTQTPRYLIKTRGQQVTLSCSPISGHRSVSWYQQTPGQGLQFLFEYFSETQRNKGNFPGRFSGRQFSNSRSEMNVSTLELGDSALYLCASKRDPTNEKLFFGSGTQLSVL.

V usage is TRBV7-9 and J usage is TRBJ2-3; TCRdb selects TRBD2, and the lack of DNA leaves this call unchecked. This CDR3 has 17 residues. The germline gives CDR1 SEHNR, CDR2 FQNEAQ (reference sequence). The CDR3 reads CASSFPGTRSLTDTQYF.

The chain combines TRBV18 with TRBJ2-3; TCRdb gives TRBD2 as the D gene, but with no DNA this cannot be confirmed. CDR1 is KGHSH, CDR2 LQKENI, per germline. This CDR3 has 18 amino acids. CDR3 residues: CASSPSGTSGGDTDTQYF.

V is TRBV29-1 and J is TRBJ2-7; TCRdb's D call, TRBD1, is unchecked because there is no DNA. CDR1 and CDR2 from the germline V gene are SQVTM and ANQGSEA. There are 15 residues in the CDR3. The CDR3 sequence: CSVEVSRGGGGEQYF.

The chain carries TRBV12-3 or TRBV12-4 and TRBJ2-2; absent DNA, TCRdb's TRBD2 call cannot be checked. The CDR3 runs to 17 residues. CDR3: CASSLLANYRGTGELFF.

J is TRBJ2-3 and V is TRBV6-2 or TRBV6-3; lacking DNA, the TRBD2 call made by TCRdb goes unchecked. CDR3 length: 15 amino acids. Per the germline V gene, CDR1 is MNHEY and CDR2 is SVGEGT. CDR3 amino acids: CASSPSGRAPDTQYF.

The genes are TRBV20-1 and TRBJ2-5; TCRdb selects TRBD2, and the lack of DNA leaves this call unchecked. Germline V lookup: CDR1 DFQATT, CDR2 SNEGSKA (reference sequence). CDR3 size: 15 residues. This chain's CDR3 is CSARDQRGIGETQYF.

The V and J genes are TRBV12-3 or TRBV12-4 and TRBJ2-2; the TCRdb D gene call, TRBD2, has no DNA to confirm it. The CDR3 has 18 residues. CDR3 loop: CASFIGLAGGPDTGELFF.

The chain joins TRBV4-2 to TRBJ1-5; TCRdb designates TRBD1, a call that cannot be tested without DNA. CDR1 LGHNA and CDR2 YNFKEQ come from the germline V gene. The CDR3 sequence is 17 residues long. This CDR3 is CASGTGVAPDGNQPQHF.

The chain couples TRBV13 to TRBJ2-3. The length of the CDR3 is 16 residues. CDR1 and CDR2 (germline): PRHDT, FYEKMQ (reference sequence). This CDR3 is CASSFGLAGNTDTQYF.

The gene calls are TRBV11-2 and TRBJ2-6; the D call of TRBD1 rests on TCRdb alone, since no DNA is present to check it. Germline CDR1 and CDR2: SGHAT and FQNNGV. The CDR3 has 16 amino acids. The CDR3 sequence: CASLGQGTSGANVLTF. The whole variable domain, filled in from reference TRBV11-2 and TRBJ2-6, reads EAGVAQSPRYKIIEKRQSVAFWCNPISGHATLYWYQQILGQGPKLLIQFQNNGVVDDSQLPKDRFSAERLKGVDSTLKIQPAKLEDSAVYLCASLGQGTSGANVLTFGAGSRLTVL.

V usage is TRBV6-2 or TRBV6-3 and J usage is TRBJ1-2. The CDR3 is 14 residues long. The germline CDR1 and CDR2 sequences are MNHEY and SVGEGT. The CDR3: CASSYGVSVDGYTF.

This sequence joins TRBV12-3 or TRBV12-4 and TRBJ2-6; checking the TCRdb D call of TRBD1 is not possible without DNA. The CDR3 runs 15 residues. The CDR3 loop is CASSPGVAGANVLTF.

This chain's CDR3 is CSVDGGGRNIQYF. The J gene is TRBJ2-4, the V gene TRBV29-1; TCRdb's D call of TRBD1 is untestable without DNA. From germline, CDR1 is SQVTM and CDR2 ANQGSEA. This CDR3 region has 13 residues.

The chain uses TRBV27 and TRBJ2-7; TCRdb selects TRBD2, and the lack of DNA leaves this call unchecked. Germline V gene sequence: CDR1 MNHEY, CDR2 SMNVEV (reference sequence). This CDR3 is built from 16 residues. The CDR3 here is CASSEGLAGGPHEQYF.

V gene TRBV10-3 combines with J gene TRBJ2-1. Germline CDR1 and CDR2: ENHRY and SYGVKD. This CDR3 region has 16 residues. CDR3 protein: CAISEVGGPSYNEQFF.

The chain carries TRBV30 and TRBJ1-1. The CDR3 is made up of 15 amino acids. Germline V gene sequence: CDR1 GTSNPN, CDR2 SVGIG (reference sequence). The CDR3 protein is CAWDQDSSGGTEAFF.

This chain joins TRBV5-5 and TRBJ2-5; TCRdb returns TRBD1, unconfirmable since there is no DNA. There are 14 residues in the CDR3. Per the germline V gene, CDR1 is SGHKS and CDR2 is YYEKEE (reference sequence). CDR3 protein: CASSWTGGAETQYF.

CDR3 residues: CATSRDRLGLQYF. The chain recombines TRBV15 with TRBJ2-3; TCRdb's D call, TRBD2, is unchecked because there is no DNA. The CDR3 contains 13 residues. Germline values: CDR1 LNHNV, CDR2 YYDKDF (reference sequence).

V usage is TRBV29-1 and J usage is TRBJ2-5; no DNA is available, so the TRBD1 call from TCRdb remains unchecked. Looked up from germline, CDR1 is SQVTM and CDR2 is ANQGSEA. The CDR3 runs 12 residues. The CDR3 spells CSATTNPGTQYF.

The CDR3 protein is CASSLEWTSRSSYNEQFF. The chain links TRBV5-1 to TRBJ2-1. CDR1 is SGHRS, CDR2 YFSETQ, per germline. The CDR3 totals 18 residues.